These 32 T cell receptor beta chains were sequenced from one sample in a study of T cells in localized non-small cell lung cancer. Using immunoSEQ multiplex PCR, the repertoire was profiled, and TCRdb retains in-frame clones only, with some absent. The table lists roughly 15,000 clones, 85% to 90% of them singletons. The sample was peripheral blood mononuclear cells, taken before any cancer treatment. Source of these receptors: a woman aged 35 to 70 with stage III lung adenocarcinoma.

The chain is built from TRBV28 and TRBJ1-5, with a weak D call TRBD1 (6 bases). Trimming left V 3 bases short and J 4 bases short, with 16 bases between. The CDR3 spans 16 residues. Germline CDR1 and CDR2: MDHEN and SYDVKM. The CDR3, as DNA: TGTGCCAGCAGTTTTATAAGAAGGGGGGGGAATCAGCCCCAGCATTTT. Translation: CASSFIRRGGNQPQHF.

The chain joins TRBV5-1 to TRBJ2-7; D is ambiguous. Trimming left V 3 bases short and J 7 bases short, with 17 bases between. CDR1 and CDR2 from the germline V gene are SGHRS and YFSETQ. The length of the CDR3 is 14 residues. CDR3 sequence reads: CASSSQSPNGEQYF. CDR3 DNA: TGCGCCAGCAGCTCCCAAAGCCCGAATGGAGAGCAGTACTTC.

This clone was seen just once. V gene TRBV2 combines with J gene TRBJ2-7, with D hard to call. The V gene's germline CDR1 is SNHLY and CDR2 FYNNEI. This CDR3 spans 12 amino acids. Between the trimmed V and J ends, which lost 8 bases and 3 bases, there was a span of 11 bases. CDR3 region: CASRPEHYEQYF. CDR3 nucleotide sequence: TGTGCCAGCCGACCGGAGCACTACGAGCAGTACTTC.

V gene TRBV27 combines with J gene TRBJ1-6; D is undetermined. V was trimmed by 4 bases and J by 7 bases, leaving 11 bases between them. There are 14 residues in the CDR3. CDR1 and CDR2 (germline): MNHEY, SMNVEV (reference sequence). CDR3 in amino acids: CASSSPERNSPLHF. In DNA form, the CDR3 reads TGTGCCAGCAGTTCCCCCGAAAGAAATTCACCCCTCCACTTT.

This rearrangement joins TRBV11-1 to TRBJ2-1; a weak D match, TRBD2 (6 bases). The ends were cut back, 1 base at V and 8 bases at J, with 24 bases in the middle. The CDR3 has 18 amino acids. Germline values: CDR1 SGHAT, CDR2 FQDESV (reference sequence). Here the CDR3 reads CASSLGRTPRLGSDEQFF. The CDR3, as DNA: TGTGCCAGCAGCTTAGGGCGCACCCCGAGACTAGGGTCAGATGAGCAGTTCTTC. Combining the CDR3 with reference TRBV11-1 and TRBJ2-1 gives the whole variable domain EAEVAQSPRYKITEKSQAVAFWCDPISGHATLYWYRQILGQGPELLVQFQDESVVDDSQLPKDRFSAERLKGVDSTLKIQPAELGDSAMYLCASSLGRTPRLGSDEQFFGPGTRLTVL.

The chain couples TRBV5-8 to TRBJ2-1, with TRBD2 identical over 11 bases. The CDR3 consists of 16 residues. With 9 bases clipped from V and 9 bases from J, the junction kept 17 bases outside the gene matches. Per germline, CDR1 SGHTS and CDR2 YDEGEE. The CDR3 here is CATSPSSSGRRSEQFF. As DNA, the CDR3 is TGTGCCACCTCACCCTCCTCTAGCGGGAGGAGGAGTGAGCAGTTCTTC.

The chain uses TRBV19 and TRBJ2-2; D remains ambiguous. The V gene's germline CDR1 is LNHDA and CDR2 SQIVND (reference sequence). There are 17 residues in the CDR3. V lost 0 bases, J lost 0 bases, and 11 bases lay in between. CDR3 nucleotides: TGTGCCAGTAGTATAGATCTACGGCATACGAACACCGGGGAGCTGTTTTTT. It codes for CASSIDLRHTNTGELFF.

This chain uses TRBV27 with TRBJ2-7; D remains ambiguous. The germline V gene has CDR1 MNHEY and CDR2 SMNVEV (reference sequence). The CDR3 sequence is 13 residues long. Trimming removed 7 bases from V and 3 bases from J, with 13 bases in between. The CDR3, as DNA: TGTGCCAGCATGCCGTCGGACCACTACGAGCAGTACTTC. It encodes CASMPSDHYEQYF.

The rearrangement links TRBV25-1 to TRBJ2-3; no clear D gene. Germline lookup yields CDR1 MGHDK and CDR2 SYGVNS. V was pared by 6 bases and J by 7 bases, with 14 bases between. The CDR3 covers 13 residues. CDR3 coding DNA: TGTGCCAGCAGGGACGTAATTTTTCATACGCAGTATTTT. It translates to CASRDVIFHTQYF.

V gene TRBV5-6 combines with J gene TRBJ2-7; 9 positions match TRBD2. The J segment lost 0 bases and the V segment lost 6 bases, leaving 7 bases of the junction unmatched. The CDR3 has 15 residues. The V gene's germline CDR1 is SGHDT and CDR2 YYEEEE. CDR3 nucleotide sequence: TGTGCCAGCAAAGTAAGCGGGGGGCCCTCCTACGAGCAGTACTTC. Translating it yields CASKVSGGPSYEQYF.

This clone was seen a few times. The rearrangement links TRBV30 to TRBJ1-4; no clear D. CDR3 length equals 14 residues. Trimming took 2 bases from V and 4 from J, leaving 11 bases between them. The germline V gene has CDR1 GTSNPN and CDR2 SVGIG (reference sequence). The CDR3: CAWSHRRDNEKLFF. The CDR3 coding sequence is TGTGCCTGGAGTCATCGTCGAGATAATGAAAAACTGTTTTTT.

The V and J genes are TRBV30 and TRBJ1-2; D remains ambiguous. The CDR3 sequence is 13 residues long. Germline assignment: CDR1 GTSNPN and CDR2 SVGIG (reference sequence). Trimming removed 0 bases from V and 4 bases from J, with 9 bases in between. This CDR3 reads CAWSVQSVYGYTF. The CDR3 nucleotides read TGTGCCTGGAGTGTACAATCCGTCTATGGCTACACCTTC.

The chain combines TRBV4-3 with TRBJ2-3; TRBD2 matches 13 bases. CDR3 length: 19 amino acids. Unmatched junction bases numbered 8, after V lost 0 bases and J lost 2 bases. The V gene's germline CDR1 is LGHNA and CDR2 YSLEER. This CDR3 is CASSQDMPGLAGPTDTQYF. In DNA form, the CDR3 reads TGCGCCAGCAGCCAAGATATGCCGGGACTAGCGGGGCCCACAGATACGCAGTATTTT.

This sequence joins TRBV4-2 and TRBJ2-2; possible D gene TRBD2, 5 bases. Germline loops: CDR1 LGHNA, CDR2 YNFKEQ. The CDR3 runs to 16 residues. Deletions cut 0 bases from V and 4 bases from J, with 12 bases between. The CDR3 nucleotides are TGTGCCAGCAGCCAAGAGGGCAGGCGGGCCACCGGGGAGCTGTTTTTT. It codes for CASSQEGRRATGELFF.

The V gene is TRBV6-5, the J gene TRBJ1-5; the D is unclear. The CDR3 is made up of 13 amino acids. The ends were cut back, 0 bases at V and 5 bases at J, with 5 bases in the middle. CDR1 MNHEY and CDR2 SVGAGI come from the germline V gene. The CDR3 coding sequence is TGTGCCAGCAGTTACTCGGCGGATCAGCCCCAGCATTTT. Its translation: CASSYSADQPQHF.

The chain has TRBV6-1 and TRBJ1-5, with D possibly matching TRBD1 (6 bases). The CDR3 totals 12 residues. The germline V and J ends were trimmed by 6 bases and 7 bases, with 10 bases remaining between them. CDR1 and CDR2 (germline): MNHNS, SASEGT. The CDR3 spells CASREGGQPQHF. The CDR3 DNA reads TGTGCCAGCAGGGAGGGGGGACAGCCCCAGCATTTT.

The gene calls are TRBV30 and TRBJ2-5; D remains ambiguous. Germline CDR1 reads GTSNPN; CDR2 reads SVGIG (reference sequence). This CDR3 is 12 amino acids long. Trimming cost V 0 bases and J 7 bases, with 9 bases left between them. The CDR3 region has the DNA TGTGCCTGGAGTGTAGCTAGTGGGACCCAGTACTTC. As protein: CAWSVASGTQYF.

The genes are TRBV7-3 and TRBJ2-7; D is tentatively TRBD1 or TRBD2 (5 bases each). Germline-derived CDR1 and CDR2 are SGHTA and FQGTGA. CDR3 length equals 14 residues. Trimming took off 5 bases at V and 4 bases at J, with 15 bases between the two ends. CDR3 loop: CASSLGADRYEQYF. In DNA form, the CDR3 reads TGTGCCAGCAGCCTCGGGGCAGATCGATACGAGCAGTACTTC.

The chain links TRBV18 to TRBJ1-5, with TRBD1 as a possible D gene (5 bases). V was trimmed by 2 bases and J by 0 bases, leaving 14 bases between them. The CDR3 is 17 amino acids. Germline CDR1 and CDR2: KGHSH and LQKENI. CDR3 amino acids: CASSPKGISNSNQPQHF. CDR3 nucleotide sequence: TGTGCCAGCTCACCAAAGGGGATTTCCAATAGCAATCAGCCCCAGCATTTT.

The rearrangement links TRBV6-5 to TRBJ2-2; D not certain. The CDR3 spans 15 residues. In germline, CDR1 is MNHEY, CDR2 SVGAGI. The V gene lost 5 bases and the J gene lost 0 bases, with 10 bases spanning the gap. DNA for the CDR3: TGTGCCAGCAGTCGGAGCAGCGCGAACACCGGGGAGCTGTTTTTT. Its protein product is CASSRSSANTGELFF.

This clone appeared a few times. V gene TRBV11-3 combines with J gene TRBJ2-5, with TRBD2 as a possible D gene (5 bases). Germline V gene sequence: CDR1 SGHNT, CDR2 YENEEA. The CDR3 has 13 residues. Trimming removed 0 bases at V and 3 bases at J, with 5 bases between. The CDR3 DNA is TGTGCCAGCAGCTTAGAGGGAGAAGAGACCCAGTACTTC. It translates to CASSLEGEETQYF. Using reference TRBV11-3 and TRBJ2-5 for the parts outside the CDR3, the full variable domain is EAGVVQSPRYKIIEKKQPVAFWCNPISGHNTLYWYLQNLGQGPELLIRYENEEAVDDSQLPKDRFSAERLKGVDSTLKIQPAELGDSAVYLCASSLEGEETQYFGPGTRLLVL.

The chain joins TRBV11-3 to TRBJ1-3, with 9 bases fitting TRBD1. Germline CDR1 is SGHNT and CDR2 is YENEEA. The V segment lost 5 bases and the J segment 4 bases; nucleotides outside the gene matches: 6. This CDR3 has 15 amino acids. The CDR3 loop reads CASSPGTGKGNTIYF. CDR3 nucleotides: TGTGCCAGCAGCCCTGGGACAGGGAAGGGAAACACCATATATTTT.

CDR3 coding DNA: TGTGCCAGCTCCCTAGACTCGGGGCAAACTGAAGCTTTCTTT. This codes for CASSLDSGQTEAFF. The chain joins TRBV18 to TRBJ1-1, with D maybe TRBD1 (5 bases). The ends were cut back, 6 bases at V and 5 bases at J, with 16 bases in the middle. The germline V gene encodes CDR1 KGHSH and CDR2 LQKENI. The length of the CDR3 is 14 residues.

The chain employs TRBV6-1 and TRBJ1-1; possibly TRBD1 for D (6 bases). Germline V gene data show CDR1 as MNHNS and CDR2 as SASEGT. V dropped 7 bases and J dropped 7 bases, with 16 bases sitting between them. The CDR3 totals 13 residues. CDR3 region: CASTYWGGFEAFF. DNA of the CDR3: TGTGCCAGCACCTACTGGGGGGGCTTTGAAGCTTTCTTT.

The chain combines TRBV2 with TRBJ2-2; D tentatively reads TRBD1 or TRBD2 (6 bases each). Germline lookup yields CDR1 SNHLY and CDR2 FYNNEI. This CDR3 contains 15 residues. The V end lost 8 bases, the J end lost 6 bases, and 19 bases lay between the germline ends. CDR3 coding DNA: TGTGCCAGCGGCTCCGGGACGAGGGGGGCCGGGGAGCTGTTTTTT. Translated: CASGSGTRGAGELFF. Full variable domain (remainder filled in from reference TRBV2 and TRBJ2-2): EPEVTQTPSHQVTQMGQEVILRCVPISNHLYFYWYRQILGQKVEFLVSFYNNEISEKSEIFDDQFSVERPDGSNFTLKIRSTKLEDSAMYFCASGSGTRGAGELFFGEGSRLTVL.

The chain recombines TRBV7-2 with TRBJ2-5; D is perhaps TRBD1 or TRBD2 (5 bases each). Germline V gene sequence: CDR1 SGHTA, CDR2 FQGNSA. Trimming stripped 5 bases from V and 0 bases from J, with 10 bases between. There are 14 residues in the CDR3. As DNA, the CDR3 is TGTGCCAGCAGCCCGGGACGAAACCAAGAGACCCAGTACTTC. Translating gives CASSPGRNQETQYF.

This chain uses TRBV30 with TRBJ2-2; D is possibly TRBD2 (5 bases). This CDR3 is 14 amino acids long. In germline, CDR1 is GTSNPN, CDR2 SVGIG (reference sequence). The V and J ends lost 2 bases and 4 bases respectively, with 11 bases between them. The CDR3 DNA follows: TGTGCCTGGAGTTTGGACTTCTCCACCGGGGAGCTGTTTTTT. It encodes CAWSLDFSTGELFF.

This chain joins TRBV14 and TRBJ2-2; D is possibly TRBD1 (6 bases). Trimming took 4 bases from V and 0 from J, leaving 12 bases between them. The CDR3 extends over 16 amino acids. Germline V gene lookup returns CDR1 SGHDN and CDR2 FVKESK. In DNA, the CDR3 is TGTGCCAGCAGCCGCCGGACAGTGGCGAACACCGGGGAGCTGTTTTTT. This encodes CASSRRTVANTGELFF.

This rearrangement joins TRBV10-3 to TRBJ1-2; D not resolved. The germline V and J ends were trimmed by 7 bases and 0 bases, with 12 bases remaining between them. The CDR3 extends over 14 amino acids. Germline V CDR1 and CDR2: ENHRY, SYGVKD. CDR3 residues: CAITQGRPNYGYTF. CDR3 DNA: TGTGCCATCACCCAAGGACGCCCTAACTATGGCTACACCTTC.

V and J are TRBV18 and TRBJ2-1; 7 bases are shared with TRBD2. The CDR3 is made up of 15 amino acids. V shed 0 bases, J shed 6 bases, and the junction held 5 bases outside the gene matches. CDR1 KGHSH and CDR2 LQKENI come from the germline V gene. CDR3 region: CASSPPGGSGNEQFF. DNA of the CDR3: TGTGCCAGCTCACCACCTGGCGGGAGCGGCAATGAGCAGTTCTTC.

The CDR3 DNA sequence: TGTGCCAGCAGTTTAAGGGACAGGGACGACGAGCAGTACTTC. Amino acids: CASSLRDRDDEQYF. The chain recombines TRBV27 with TRBJ2-7, with 9 bases matching TRBD1. There are 14 residues in the CDR3. V lost 2 bases to trimming and J lost 5 bases; unmatched junction nucleotides: 4. CDR1 is MNHEY, CDR2 SMNVEV, per germline (reference sequence).

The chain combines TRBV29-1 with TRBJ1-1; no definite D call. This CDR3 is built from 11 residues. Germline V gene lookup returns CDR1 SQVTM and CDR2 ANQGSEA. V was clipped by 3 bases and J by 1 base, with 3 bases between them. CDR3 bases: TGCAGCGTTGAGGAGAACACTGAAGCTTTCTTT. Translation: CSVEENTEAFF.